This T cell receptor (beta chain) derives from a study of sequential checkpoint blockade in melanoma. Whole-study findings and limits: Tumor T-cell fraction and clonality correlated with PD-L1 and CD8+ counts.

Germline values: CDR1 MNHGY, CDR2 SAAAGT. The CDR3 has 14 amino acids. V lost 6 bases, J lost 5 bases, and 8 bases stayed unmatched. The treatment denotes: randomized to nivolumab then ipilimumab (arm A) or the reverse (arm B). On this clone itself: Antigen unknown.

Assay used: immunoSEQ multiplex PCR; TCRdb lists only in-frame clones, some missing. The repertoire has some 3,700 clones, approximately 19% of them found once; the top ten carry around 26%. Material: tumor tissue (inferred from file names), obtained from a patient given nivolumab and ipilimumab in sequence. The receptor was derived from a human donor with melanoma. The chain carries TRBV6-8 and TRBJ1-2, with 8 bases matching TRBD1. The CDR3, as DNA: TGTGCCAGCAGACATTCAGGGGGCGCGTATGGCTACACCTTC. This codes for CASRHSGGAYGYTF.